Listed here are 15 T cell receptor beta chains from one sample, sequenced in a study of T-cell memory formation after mild COVID-19. Each CDR3 protein is one row after TCRdb ran MiXCR on the 5' RACE reads. The sample lists a few hundred thousand distinct CDR3 sequences; approximately 20% were seen once. The sequencing sample was made of PBMCs or a T cell subset sorted from them (not recorded which). These receptors all stem from a man between 18 and 29 years old who had mild COVID-19 (a few samples of this study predate the infection). Cell type and time point are not known.

This clonotype has more than one count but fewer than ten. The chain couples TRBV7-9 to TRBJ2-1; tentative D call: TRBD1 (6 bases). The ends were cut back, 5 bases at V and 4 bases at J, with 15 bases in the middle. The CDR3 consists of 15 residues. CDR1 SEHNR and CDR2 FQNEAQ come from the germline V gene (reference sequence). CDR3 protein: CASSEDSQGYNEQFF. The CDR3 DNA reads TGTGCCAGCAGCGAGGACTCCCAGGGGTACAATGAGCAGTTCTTC. Drawing the rest from reference TRBV7-9 and TRBJ2-1, the complete variable domain is DTGVSQNPRHKITKRGQNVTFRCDPISEHNRLYWYRQTLGQGPEFLTYFQNEAQLEKSRLLSDRFSAERPKGSFSTLEIQRTEQGDSAMYLCASSEDSQGYNEQFFGPGTRLTVL.

This clonotype occurred a few times. V and J are TRBV18 and TRBJ2-5; 7 nucleotides line up with TRBD1. V trimming: 4 bases; J trimming: 5 bases; junction bases outside the gene matches: 10. Germline V gene sequence: CDR1 KGHSH, CDR2 LQKENI. This CDR3 spans 15 amino acids. The CDR3 bases are TGTGCCAGCTCACGAGGGACAGAACTGTGGGAGACCCAGTACTTC. It yields the protein CASSRGTELWETQYF.

The V call is TRBV4-1, the J call TRBJ1-1, with 9 positions matching TRBD1. With 7 bases clipped from V and 6 bases from J, the junction kept 9 bases outside the gene matches. Germline CDR1 MGHRA, CDR2 YSYEKL. This CDR3 has 14 residues. CDR3 nucleotides: TGCGCCAGCAATCCGGGACAGGGCTTTTCTGAAGCTTTCTTT. Amino acids: CASNPGQGFSEAFF.

The chain employs TRBV12-3 or TRBV12-4 and TRBJ2-3; 9 bases fit TRBD2. This CDR3 has 15 residues. Unmatched junction bases numbered 5, after V lost 5 bases and J lost 2 bases. This CDR3 is CASSDLAGATDTQYF. The CDR3 DNA reads TGTGCCAGCAGTGATTTAGCGGGGGCCACAGATACGCAGTATTTT.

This clonotype was detected ten times or more. This chain joins TRBV9 and TRBJ2-2; D is unresolved. The CDR3 spans 18 residues. CDR1 is SGDLS and CDR2 is YYNGEE in the germline V gene. V dropped 3 bases and J dropped 0 bases, with 18 bases sitting between them. The CDR3 region is CASSASLSSMANTGELFF. DNA of the CDR3: TGTGCCAGCAGCGCCTCCCTCAGCTCGATGGCGAACACCGGGGAGCTGTTTTTT.

The CDR3 coding sequence is TGTGCCAGCACTCGCTGGAGGGGCGGGGGGAACACAGATACGCAGTATTTT. Translation gives CASTRWRGGGNTDTQYF. The chain employs TRBV6-1 and TRBJ2-3; TRBD2 agrees at 8 bases. The CDR3 sequence is 17 residues long. J lost 2 bases, V lost 7 bases, and 14 bases had no gene match. The germline V gene has CDR1 MNHNS and CDR2 SASEGT.

This clonotype was detected only a few times. This sequence joins TRBV12-3 or TRBV12-4 and TRBJ1-2, with D unresolved. The CDR3 runs to 14 residues. Trimming took 2 bases from V and 7 from J, leaving 14 bases between them. Here the CDR3 reads CASSLSSGFGGYTF. CDR3 nucleotide sequence: TGTGCCAGCAGTTTATCATCGGGGTTCGGTGGCTACACCTTC.

This clonotype turned up a few times. This sequence joins TRBV12-3 or TRBV12-4 and TRBJ2-5; tentatively, D is TRBD2 (5 bases). V shed 2 bases and J shed 5 bases, with 12 bases lying between them. CDR3 length: 14 amino acids. The CDR3 region is CASSLLGVGETQYF. CDR3 nucleotides: TGTGCCAGCAGTTTATTGGGAGTCGGGGAGACCCAGTACTTC.

This clonotype was picked up many times. The chain has TRBV6-2 or TRBV6-3 and TRBJ2-5, with 9 positions matching TRBD2. Germline trimming cut 6 bases from V and 5 bases from J; bases unmatched to any gene: 4. Germline values: CDR1 MNHEY, CDR2 SVGEGT. CDR3 size: 13 residues. CDR3 DNA: TGTGCCAGCAGGCGGGGGGGCTTTGAGACCCAGTACTTC. Amino acid sequence: CASRRGGFETQYF.

The rearrangement uses TRBV12-3 or TRBV12-4 and TRBJ2-2, with a possible D match to TRBD1 (6 bases). The V gene lost 3 bases and the J gene lost 9 bases, with 8 bases spanning the gap. CDR3 length equals 12 residues. CDR3 sequence reads: CASSLGAWELFF. The DNA for the CDR3 is TGTGCCAGCAGTTTGGGGGCGTGGGAGCTGTTTTTT.

The chain is built from TRBV5-1 and TRBJ2-3; the match to TRBD2 covers 7 bases. V dropped 4 bases and J dropped 10; count of bases not matched to a gene: 6. Germline CDR1 SGHRS, CDR2 YFSETQ. CDR3 length: 12 residues. The CDR3 DNA reads as TGCGCCAGCAGCCAGGAGCGGGGAGCGCAGTATTTT. Its protein product is CASSQERGAQYF.

The chain carries TRBV5-1 and TRBJ1-2; 9 positions agree with TRBD1. The germline CDR1 and CDR2 sequences are SGHRS and YFSETQ. This CDR3 has 15 amino acids. With V trimmed by 0 bases and J by 8 bases, 8 bases remained unmatched. CDR3 DNA sequence: TGCGCCAGCAGCTTGGCCCTCGGACAGGGGAGGGGCTACACCTTC. Translation gives CASSLALGQGRGYTF.

This chain links TRBV6-5 with TRBJ1-2; perhaps TRBD1 as D (5 bases). The CDR3 loop spans 16 amino acids. V was trimmed by 0 bases and J by 0 bases, leaving 11 bases between them. Germline values: CDR1 MNHEY, CDR2 SVGAGI. This chain's CDR3 is CASSYSIQGPNYGYTF. CDR3 bases: TGTGCCAGCAGTTACTCGATCCAGGGACCTAACTATGGCTACACCTTC.

This clonotype occurred a few times. The chain couples TRBV12-3 or TRBV12-4 to TRBJ2-1; 9 bases are a match to TRBD1. J was trimmed by 7 bases and V by 6 bases; bases with no gene match: 13. The CDR3 length is 16 residues. The CDR3, as DNA: TGTGCCAGCAGATCCCCCGGGACAGGGATAAGGAATGAGCAGTTCTTC. Translating gives CASRSPGTGIRNEQFF.

This clonotype was picked up a small number of times. This rearrangement joins TRBV14 to TRBJ2-3; 9 bases map to TRBD1. The CDR3 runs to 18 residues. Trimming at V came to 3 bases and at J to 5 bases, leaving 15 bases not matched to a gene. Germline V lookup: CDR1 SGHDN, CDR2 FVKESK. The CDR3 DNA reads TGTGCCAGCAGCCAGAGAGACCCGGGACAGGGCGTAGGAGATACGCAGTATTTT. It translates to CASSQRDPGQGVGDTQYF.